This T cell receptor (beta chain) was identified in a study of neurological immune-mediated disorders. This clonotype has ten or more counts. 5'RACE with 10-nucleotide random UMIs generated the cDNA. TCRdb ran MiXCR on the 5' RACE reads and lists one entry per CDR3 protein. The table has tens of thousands of distinct CDR3 sequences, around 3.1% seen once; the top ten hold about 3.5%. Trimming stripped 4 bases from V and 1 base from J, with 11 bases between. The CDR3 consists of 15 residues. Germline V lookup: CDR1 MNHEY, CDR2 SVGAGI. The chain has TRBV6-5 and TRBJ1-5; D ambiguous. Sequencing was carried out using PBMCs. The receptor was derived from a man aged 40-50 years with multiple sclerosis. The CDR3 here is CASSSSKRSNQPQHF. CDR3 bases: TGTGCCAGCAGTTCATCGAAGAGAAGCAATCAGCCCCAGCATTTT.